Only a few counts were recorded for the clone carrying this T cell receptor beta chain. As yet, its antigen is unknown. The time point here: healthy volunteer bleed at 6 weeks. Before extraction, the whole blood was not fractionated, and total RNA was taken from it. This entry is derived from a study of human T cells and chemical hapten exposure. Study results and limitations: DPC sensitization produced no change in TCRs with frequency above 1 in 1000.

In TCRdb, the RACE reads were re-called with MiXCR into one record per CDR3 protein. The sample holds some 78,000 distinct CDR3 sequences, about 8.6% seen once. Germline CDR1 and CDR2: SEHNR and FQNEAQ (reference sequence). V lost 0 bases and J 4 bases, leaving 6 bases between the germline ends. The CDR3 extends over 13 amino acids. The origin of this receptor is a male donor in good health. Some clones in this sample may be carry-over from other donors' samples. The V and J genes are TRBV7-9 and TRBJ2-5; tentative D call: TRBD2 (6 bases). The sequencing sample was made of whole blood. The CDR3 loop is CASSLAEGETQYF. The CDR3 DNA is TGTGCCAGCAGCTTAGCGGAGGGAGAGACCCAGTACTTC.